This T cell receptor (beta chain) appears in the sequencing data of a study of cytomegalovirus exposure and HLA in healthy donors. Findings and limits, study-wide: Reported performance of the classifier showed diagnosis of cytomegalovirus status with high specificity and sensitivity. The study had only CMV serostatus as immune exposure information.

CDR3 length: 15 residues. V was pared by 4 bases and J by 2 bases, with 7 bases of the junction left unmatched. Germline-derived CDR1 and CDR2 are LNHDA and SQIVND (reference sequence). The study ran its PCR with 60 Vbeta and 13 Jbeta primers. Using immunoSEQ multiplex PCR, the repertoire was profiled, and TCRdb retains in-frame clones only, with some absent. This table has about 130,000 clones, about 73% appearing once. This clone showed up just once. What it binds is not known. The sample was PBMCs. The V and J genes are TRBV19 and TRBJ2-7; 8 nucleotides line up with TRBD1. This receptor was identified in a human donor in good health. The CDR3 DNA is TGTGCCAGTAGTAGACAGGGGAGGAAACCCTACGAGCAGTACTTC. This gives the protein CASSRQGRKPYEQYF.